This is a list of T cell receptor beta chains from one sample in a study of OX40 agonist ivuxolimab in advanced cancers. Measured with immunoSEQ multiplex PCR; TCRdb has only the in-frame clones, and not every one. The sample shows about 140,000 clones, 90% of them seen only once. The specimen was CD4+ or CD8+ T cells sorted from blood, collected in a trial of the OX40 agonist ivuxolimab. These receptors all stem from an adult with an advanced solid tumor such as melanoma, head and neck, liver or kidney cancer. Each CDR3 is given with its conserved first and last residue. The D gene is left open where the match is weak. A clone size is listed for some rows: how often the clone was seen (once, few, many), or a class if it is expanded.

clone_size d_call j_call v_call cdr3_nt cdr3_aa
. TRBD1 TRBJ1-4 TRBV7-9 TGTGCCAGCAGCTTACCCTCCGGGACAGGGAATGAAAAACTGTTTTTT CASSLPSGTGNEKLFF
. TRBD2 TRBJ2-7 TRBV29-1 TGCAGCGTGCTGAAACTAGCGGGAGTTTCCTACGAGCAGTACTTC CSVLKLAGVSYEQYF
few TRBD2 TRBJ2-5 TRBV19 TGTGCCAGTAGTTTCGATACAGCGGGAGAGGAGACCCAGTACTTC CASSFDTAGEETQYF
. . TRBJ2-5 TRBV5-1 TGCGCCAGCAGCTTGGTGGCTAGCCCCCAAGAGACCCAGTACTTC CASSLVASPQETQYF
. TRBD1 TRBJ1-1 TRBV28 TGTGCCAGCAGTCCGGAGGACAGGATGAACACTGAAGCTTTCTTT CASSPEDRMNTEAFF
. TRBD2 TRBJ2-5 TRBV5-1 TGCGCCAGCAGCCCGGGGGGAAAGTTCGGTGAGACCCAGTACTTC CASSPGGKFGETQYF
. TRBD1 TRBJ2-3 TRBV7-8 TGTGCCAGCAGCGCACCGACAGGGGGCGTGAATACGCAGTATTTT CASSAPTGGVNTQYF
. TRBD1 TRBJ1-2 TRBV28 TGTGCCAGCAGTATCTCGACAGGGCCAACCTATGGCTACACCTTC CASSISTGPTYGYTF
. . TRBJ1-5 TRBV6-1 TGTGCCAGCAGGGGGGGGAGCAATCAGCCCCAGCATTTT CASRGGSNQPQHF
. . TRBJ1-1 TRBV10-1 TGCGCCAGCAGTGAGTCAGGTTTCGCTGAAGCTTTCTTT CASSESGFAEAFF
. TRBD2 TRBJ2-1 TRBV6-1 TGTGCCAGCTCCAGACTAGCGGGAGGCTACAATGAGCAGTTCTTC CASSRLAGGYNEQFF
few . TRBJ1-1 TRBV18 TGTGCCAGCTCACCAGCGGTGCACACTGAAGCTTTCTTT CASSPAVHTEAFF
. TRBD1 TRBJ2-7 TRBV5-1 TGCGCCAGCAGCCCAACGGGACAGTCCTACGAGCAGTACTTC CASSPTGQSYEQYF
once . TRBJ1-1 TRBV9 TGTGCCAGCAGCGTCCTGGGGACCACTGAAGCTTTCTTT CASSVLGTTEAFF
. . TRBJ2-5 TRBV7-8 TGTGCCAGCAGCCCCAGGGGGGGGGACCAAGAGACCCAGTACTTC CASSPRGGDQETQYF
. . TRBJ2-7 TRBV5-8 TGTGCCAGCAGCTCTTACAGGATCCGGGACGAGCAGTACTTC CASSSYRIRDEQYF
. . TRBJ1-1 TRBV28 TGTGCCAGCAGCCAAGTAAGATGGGCTTTCTTT CASSQVRWAFF
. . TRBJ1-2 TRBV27 TGTGCCAGCAGTTTATTGAGTAACTATGGCTACACCTTC CASSLLSNYGYTF
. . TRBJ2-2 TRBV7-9 TGTGCCAGCAGCTTTACCGGATTGAACACCGGGGAGCTGTTTTTT CASSFTGLNTGELFF
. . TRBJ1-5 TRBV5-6 TGTGCCAGCAGCTTATTCCCAGGCAATCAGCCCCAGCATTTT CASSLFPGNQPQHF
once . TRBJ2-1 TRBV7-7 TGTGCTAGCAGCCCCGGACAGTCTTTCTCCTACAATGAGCAGTTCTTC CASSPGQSFSYNEQFF
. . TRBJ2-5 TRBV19 TGTGCCAGTAGTATCTCAGGGGACCAAGAGACCCAGTACTTC CASSISGDQETQYF
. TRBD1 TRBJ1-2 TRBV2 TGTGCCAGCGACGGACAGGGGGCGAATGGCTACACCTTC CASDGQGANGYTF
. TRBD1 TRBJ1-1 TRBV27 TGTGCCAGCAGTTTATCCCCGACAGGGGGATCGTACACTGAAGCTTTCTTT CASSLSPTGGSYTEAFF
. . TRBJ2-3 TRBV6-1 TGTGCCAGCAGTGGCCCGGACAGCTCCACAGATACGCAGTATTTT CASSGPDSSTDTQYF
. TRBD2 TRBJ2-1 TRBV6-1 TGTGCCAGCAATAAGCGGGAGACCGGCAATGAGCAGTTCTTC CASNKRETGNEQFF
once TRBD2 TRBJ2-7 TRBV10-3 TGTGCCATCAGCACTTCCATCGGGGGGGGCTACGAGCAGTACTTC CAISTSIGGGYEQYF
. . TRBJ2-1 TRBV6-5 TGTGCCAGCAGTTCATGGGCCGGGAATGAGCAGTTCTTC CASSSWAGNEQFF
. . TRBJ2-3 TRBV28 TGTGCCAGCACCTTCGGTCTATCCACAGATACGCAGTATTTT CASTFGLSTDTQYF
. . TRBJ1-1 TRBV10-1 TGCGCCAGCAGGCGAGGTCTCGGCACTGAAGCTTTCTTT CASRRGLGTEAFF
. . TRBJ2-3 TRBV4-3 TGCGCCAGCAGCCAGGGCTCGGGGTGGGATACGCAGTATTTT CASSQGSGWDTQYF
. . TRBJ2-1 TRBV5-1 TGCGCCAGCAGCCGGGACCTTCCGGGATCCAAAGAGCAGTTCTTC CASSRDLPGSKEQFF
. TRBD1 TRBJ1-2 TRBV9 TGTGCCAGCAGCGTAAGTCAAGGGGGCGTTGGCTACACCTTC CASSVSQGGVGYTF
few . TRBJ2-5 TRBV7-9 TGTGCCAGCAGCCGCGGGACTTCAACCCTACAAGAGACCCAGTACTTC CASSRGTSTLQETQYF
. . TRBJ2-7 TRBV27 TGTGCCAGCAGTTTATTTTCGACATACACCTACGAGCAGTACTTC CASSLFSTYTYEQYF
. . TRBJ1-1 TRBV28 TGTGCCAGCAGCCAATGGGGCATGAACACTGAAGCTTTCTTT CASSQWGMNTEAFF
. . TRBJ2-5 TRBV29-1 TGCAGCGTTGTCAGAGGGGCGGTTGACGAGACCCAGTACTTC CSVVRGAVDETQYF
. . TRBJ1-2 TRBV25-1 TGTGCCAGCATCCCTTCAGGCCGAGGAGGCTATGGCTACACCTTC CASIPSGRGGYGYTF
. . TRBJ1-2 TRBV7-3 TGTGCCAGCAGCTTCACCACCCGGTCGCATGGCTACACCTTC CASSFTTRSHGYTF